The text below deals with one T cell receptor beta chain. Amplification used 60 Vbeta primers and 13 Jbeta primers. Sequenced by immunoSEQ multiplex PCR; TCRdb stores in-frame clones only, minus some. The sample consists of 120,000 to 150,000 clones, around 75% of them appearing once. The sample originates from a study of cytomegalovirus exposure and HLA in healthy donors. CDR3 length: 14 residues. Looked up from germline, CDR1 is SGHDT and CDR2 is YYEEEE. Trimming took 2 bases from V and 8 from J, leaving 14 bases between them. This TCR came from a female donor in good health and CMV-seronegative. The J gene is TRBJ2-1, the V gene TRBV5-6; D possibly corresponds to TRBD2 (6 bases). What was sequenced was PBMCs. Here the CDR3 DNA reads TGTGCCAGCAGCTTCGGTAGCGGTGGGGATGAGCAGTTCTTC. Protein product: CASSFGSGGDEQFF.